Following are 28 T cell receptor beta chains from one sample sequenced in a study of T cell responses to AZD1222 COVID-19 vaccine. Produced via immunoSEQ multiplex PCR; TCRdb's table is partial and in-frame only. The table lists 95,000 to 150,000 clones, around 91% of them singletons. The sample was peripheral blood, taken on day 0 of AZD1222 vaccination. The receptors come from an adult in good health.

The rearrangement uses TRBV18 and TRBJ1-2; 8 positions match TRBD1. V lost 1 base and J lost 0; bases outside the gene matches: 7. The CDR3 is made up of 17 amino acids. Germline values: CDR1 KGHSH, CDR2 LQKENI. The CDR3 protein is CASSPLGQVVANYGYTF. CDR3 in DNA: TGTGCCAGCTCACCACTGGGACAGGTCGTAGCTAACTATGGCTACACCTTC.

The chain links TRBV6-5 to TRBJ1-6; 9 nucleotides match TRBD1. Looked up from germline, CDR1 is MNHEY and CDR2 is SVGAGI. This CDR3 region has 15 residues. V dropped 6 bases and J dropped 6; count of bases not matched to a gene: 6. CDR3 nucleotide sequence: TGTGCCAGCAGGGGACAGGGAGGTAGTAATTCACCCCTCCACTTT. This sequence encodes CASRGQGGSNSPLHF.

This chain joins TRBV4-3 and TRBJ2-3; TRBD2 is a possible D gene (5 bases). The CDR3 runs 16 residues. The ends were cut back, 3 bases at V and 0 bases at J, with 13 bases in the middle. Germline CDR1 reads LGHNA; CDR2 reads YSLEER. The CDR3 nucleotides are TGCGCCAGCAGCCAGGGTTTACTAGGAAGCACAGATACGCAGTATTTT. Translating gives CASSQGLLGSTDTQYF.

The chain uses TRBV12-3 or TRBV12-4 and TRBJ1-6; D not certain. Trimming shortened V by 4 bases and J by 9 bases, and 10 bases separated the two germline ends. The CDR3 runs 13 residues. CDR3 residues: CASSSLFGSPLHF. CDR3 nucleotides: TGTGCCAGCAGTTCCTTATTCGGTTCACCCCTCCACTTT.

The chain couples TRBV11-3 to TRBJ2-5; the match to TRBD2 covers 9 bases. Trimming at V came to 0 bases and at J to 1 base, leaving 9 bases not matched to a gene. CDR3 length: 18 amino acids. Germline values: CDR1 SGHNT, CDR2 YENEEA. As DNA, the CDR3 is TGTGCCAGCAGCTTAGAGGCTAGCGGGGTCGGCATCCAAGAGACCCAGTACTTC. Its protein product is CASSLEASGVGIQETQYF.

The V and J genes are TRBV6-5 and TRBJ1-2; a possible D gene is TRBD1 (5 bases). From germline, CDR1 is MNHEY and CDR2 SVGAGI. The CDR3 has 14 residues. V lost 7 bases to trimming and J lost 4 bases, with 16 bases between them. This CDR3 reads CASNNLDRSYGYTF. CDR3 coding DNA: TGTGCCAGCAACAACCTAGACAGATCCTATGGCTACACCTTC.

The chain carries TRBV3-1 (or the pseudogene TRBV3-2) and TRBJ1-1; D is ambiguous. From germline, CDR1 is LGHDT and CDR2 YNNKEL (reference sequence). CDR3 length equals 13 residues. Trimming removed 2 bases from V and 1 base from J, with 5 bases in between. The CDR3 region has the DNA TGTGCCAGCAGCCAAATTTCGAACACTGAAGCTTTCTTT. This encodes CASSQISNTEAFF.

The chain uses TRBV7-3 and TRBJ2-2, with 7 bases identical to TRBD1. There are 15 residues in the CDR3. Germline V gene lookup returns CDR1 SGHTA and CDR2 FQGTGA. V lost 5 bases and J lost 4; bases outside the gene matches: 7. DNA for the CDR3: TGTGCCAGCAGCCCGAGGGGGCGCGGCACCGGGGAGCTGTTTTTT. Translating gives CASSPRGRGTGELFF.

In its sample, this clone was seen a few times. The CDR3 is CATSRGEDRGTTEAFF. The CDR3 region has the DNA TGTGCCACCAGCAGAGGGGAGGACAGGGGTACAACTGAAGCTTTCTTT. J is TRBJ1-1 and V is TRBV15; 9 positions match TRBD1. V was pared by 1 base and J by 5 bases, with 8 bases of the junction left unmatched. CDR1 is LNHNV, CDR2 YYDKDF, per germline (reference sequence). The CDR3 is made up of 16 amino acids.

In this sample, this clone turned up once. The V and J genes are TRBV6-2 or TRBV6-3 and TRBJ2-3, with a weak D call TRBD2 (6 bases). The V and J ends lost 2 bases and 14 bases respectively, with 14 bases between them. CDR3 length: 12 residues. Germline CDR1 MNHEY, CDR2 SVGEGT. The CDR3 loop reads CASSYLGTPGYF. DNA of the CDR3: TGTGCCAGCAGTTACCTTGGGACTCCGGGGTATTTT.

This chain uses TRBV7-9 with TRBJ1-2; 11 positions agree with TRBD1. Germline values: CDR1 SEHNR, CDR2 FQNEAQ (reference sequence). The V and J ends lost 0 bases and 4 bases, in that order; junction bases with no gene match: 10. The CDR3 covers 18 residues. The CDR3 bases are TGTGCCAGCAGCTTAGCAGCTTCGGGACAGGGGGTGCCCTATGGCTACACCTTC. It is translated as CASSLAASGQGVPYGYTF.

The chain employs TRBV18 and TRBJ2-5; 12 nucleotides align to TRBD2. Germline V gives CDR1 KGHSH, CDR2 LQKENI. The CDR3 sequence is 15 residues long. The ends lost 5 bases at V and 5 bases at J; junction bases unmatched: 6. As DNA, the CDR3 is TGTGCCAGCTCAACGTCGGGACTAGCGGGCGAGACCCAGTACTTC. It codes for CASSTSGLAGETQYF.

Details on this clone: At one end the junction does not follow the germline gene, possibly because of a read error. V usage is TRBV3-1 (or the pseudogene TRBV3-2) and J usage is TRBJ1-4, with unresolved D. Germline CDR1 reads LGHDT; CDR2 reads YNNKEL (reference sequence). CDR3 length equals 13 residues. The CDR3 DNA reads TGTGCCAGCAGCCAAGCCCTTAATGAGAAACTGTTTTTT. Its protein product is CASSQALNEKLFF.

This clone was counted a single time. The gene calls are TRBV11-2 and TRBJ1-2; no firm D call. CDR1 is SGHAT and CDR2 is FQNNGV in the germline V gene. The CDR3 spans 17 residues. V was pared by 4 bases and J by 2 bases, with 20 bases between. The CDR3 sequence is CASSSPLGGGTNYGYTF. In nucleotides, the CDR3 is TGTGCCAGCAGCTCCCCCCTGGGCGGCGGAACAAACTATGGCTACACCTTC.

This CDR3 is CASRLQGVGTEAFF. The DNA of the CDR3 is TGCGCCAGCAGACTACAGGGGGTGGGCACTGAAGCTTTCTTT. This chain joins TRBV4-1 and TRBJ1-1, with TRBD1 matching over 8 bases. This CDR3 region has 14 residues. V gave up 6 bases and J gave up 4 bases; unmatched junction bases: 7. Germline V gene sequence: CDR1 MGHRA, CDR2 YSYEKL.

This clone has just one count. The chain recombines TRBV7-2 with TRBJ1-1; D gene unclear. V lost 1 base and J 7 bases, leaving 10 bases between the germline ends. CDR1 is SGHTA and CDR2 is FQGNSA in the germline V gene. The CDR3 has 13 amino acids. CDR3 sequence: CASSLVAHREAFF. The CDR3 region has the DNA TGTGCCAGCAGCTTAGTTGCCCATCGTGAAGCTTTCTTT.

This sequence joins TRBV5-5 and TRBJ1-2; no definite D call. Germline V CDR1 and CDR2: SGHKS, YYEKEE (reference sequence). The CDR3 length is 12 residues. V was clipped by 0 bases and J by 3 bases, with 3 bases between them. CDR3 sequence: CASSLGHYGYTF. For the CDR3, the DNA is TGTGCCAGCAGCTTGGGCCACTATGGCTACACCTTC. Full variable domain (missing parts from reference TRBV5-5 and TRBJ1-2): DAGVTQSPTHLIKTRGQQVTLRCSPISGHKSVSWYQQVLGQGPQFIFQYYEKEERGRGNFPDRFSARQFPNYSSELNVNALLLGDSALYLCASSLGHYGYTFGSGTRLTVV.

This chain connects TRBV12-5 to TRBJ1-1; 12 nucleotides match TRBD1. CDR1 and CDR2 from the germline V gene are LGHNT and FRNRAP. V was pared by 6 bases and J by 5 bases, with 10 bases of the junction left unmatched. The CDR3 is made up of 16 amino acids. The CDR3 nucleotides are TGTGCTAGTGGCCCGGGACAGGGGGCGGAGGGGACTGAAGCTTTCTTT. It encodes CASGPGQGAEGTEAFF. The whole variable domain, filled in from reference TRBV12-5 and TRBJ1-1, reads DARVTQTPRHKVTEMGQEVTMRCQPILGHNTVFWYRQTMMQGLELLAYFRNRAPLDDSGMPKDRFSAEMPDATLATLKIQPSEPRDSAVYFCASGPGQGAEGTEAFFGQGTRLTVV.

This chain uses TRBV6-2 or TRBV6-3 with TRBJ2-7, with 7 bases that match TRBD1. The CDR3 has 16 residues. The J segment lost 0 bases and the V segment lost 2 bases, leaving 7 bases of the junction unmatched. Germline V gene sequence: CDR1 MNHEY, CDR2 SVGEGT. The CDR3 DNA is TGTGCCAGCAGTTACGATTCCGGGACAGACTCCTACGAGCAGTACTTC. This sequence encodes CASSYDSGTDSYEQYF.

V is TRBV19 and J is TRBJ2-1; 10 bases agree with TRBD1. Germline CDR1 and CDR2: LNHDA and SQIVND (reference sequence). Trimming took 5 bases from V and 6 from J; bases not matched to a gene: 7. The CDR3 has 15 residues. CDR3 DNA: TGTGCCAGTAGTCCAGGGACAGGGGAAATCAATGAGCAGTTCTTC. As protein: CASSPGTGEINEQFF.

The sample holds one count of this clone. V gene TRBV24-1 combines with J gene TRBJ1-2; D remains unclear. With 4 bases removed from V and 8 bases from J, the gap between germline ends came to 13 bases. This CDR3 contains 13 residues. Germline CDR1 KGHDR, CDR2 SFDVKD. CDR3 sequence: CATSDRHLGGYTF. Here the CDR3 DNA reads TGTGCCACCAGTGACAGACACCTAGGGGGCTACACCTTC.

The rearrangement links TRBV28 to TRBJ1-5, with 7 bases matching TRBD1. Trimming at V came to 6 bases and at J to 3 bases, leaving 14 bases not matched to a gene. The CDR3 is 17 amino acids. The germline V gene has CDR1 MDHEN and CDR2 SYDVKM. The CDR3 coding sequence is TGTGCCAGCAGCGCAGCCCTTCGAGGGACAGCCAATCAGCCCCAGCATTTT. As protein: CASSAALRGTANQPQHF.

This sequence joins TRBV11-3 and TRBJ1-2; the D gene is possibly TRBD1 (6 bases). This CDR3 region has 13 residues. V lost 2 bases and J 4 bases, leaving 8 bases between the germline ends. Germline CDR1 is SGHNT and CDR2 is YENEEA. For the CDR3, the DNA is TGTGCCAGCAGCTTACAGGGGACCTATGGCTACACCTTC. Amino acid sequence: CASSLQGTYGYTF.

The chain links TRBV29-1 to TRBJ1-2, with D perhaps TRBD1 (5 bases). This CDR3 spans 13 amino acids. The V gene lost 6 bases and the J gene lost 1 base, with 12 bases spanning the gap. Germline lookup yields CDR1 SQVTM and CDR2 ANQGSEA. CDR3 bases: TGCAGCGTCAGGGACTTTCTTAACTATGGCTACACCTTC. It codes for CSVRDFLNYGYTF.

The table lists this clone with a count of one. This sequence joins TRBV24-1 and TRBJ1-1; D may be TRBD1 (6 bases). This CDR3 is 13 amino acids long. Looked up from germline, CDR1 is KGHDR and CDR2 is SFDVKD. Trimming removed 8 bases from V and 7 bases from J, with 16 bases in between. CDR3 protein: CATKAQGSGEAFF. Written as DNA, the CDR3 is TGTGCCACCAAAGCCCAGGGGTCTGGTGAAGCTTTCTTT.

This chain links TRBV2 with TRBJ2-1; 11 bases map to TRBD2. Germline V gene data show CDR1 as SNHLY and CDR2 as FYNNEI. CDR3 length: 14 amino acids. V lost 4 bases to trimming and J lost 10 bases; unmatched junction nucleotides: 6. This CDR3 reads CASSVSLAGVEQFF. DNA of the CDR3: TGTGCCAGCAGTGTGTCACTAGCGGGAGTGGAGCAGTTCTTC.

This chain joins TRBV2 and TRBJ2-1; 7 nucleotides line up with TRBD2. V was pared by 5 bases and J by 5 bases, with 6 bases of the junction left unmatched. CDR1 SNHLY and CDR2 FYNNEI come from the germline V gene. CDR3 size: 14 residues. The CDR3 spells CASSQRGSNNEQFF. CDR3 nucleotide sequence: TGTGCCAGCAGTCAGCGGGGCTCAAACAATGAGCAGTTCTTC.

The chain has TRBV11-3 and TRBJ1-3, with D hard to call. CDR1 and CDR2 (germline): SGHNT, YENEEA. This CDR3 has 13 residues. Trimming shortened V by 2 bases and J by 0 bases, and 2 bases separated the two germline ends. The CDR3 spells CASSLNSGNTIYF. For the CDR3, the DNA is TGTGCCAGCAGCTTAAACTCTGGAAACACCATATATTTT. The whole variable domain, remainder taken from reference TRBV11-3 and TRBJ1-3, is EAGVVQSPRYKIIEKKQPVAFWCNPISGHNTLYWYLQNLGQGPELLIRYENEEAVDDSQLPKDRFSAERLKGVDSTLKIQPAELGDSAVYLCASSLNSGNTIYFGEGSWLTVV.